Included here is one T cell receptor beta chain sequence, with context. In the authors' workflow: Reference gene primer amplification gave nucleated cell count estimates. This table comes from immunoSEQ multiplex PCR, and its TCRdb copy is limited to in-frame clones, with some not included. From that table come the V and J calls and clone size; the DNA was used to work out D and trimming. The table lists 45,000 to 55,000 clones, around 78% of them singletons. These data are taken from a study of blood T cell repertoires in COVID-19. Study in general: Acute and convalescent COVID-19 samples came from the United States, Italy and Spain. PBMCs, B-cell-depleted T cells, or T cells were the source of the cDNA or gDNA that made up the material.

The germline V gene has CDR1 ENHRY and CDR2 SYGVKD. The CDR3 is made up of 12 amino acids. Trimming pared 11 bases from V and 7 bases from J, leaving 18 bases between. The chain is built from TRBV10-3 and TRBJ2-7, with D unclear. The receptor was derived from a human donor in a cohort sampled during active COVID-19. Material for sequencing was peripheral blood. DNA of the CDR3: TGTGCCGCCAGTCAGTCCTCGCGGGAGCAGTACTTC. This sequence encodes CAASQSSREQYF.